This is a list of T cell receptor beta chains from one sample in a study of CD8 T cells in ankylosing spondylitis. MiXCR, run by TCRdb on the 5' RACE reads, gives a single entry per CDR3 protein. The sample contains 750,000 to 850,000 distinct CDR3 sequences, 10% to 15% of which appear only once. The sequenced sample was blood, either unsorted or a sorted T cell fraction (not recorded which). The origin of the receptors is a male donor with ankylosing spondylitis. Both conserved end residues are part of each CDR3. The D gene is left open where the match is weak. Not all rows give a size; the values are once, few, many and, for expanded clones, a class.

.,TRBV10-3,16,TRBD1,TRBJ2-7,TGTGCCATCAGTGAGCGGGTTGGGACAGGGTCCTACGAGCAGTACTTC,CAISERVGTGSYEQYF
.,TRBV7-6,18,TRBD1,TRBJ2-6,TGTGCCAGCAGCTTAGTCCGGGACAGGGGCTCTGGGGCCAACGTCCTGACTTTC,CASSLVRDRGSGANVLTF
few,TRBV5-1,17,TRBD2,TRBJ2-3,TGCGCCAGCAGCCCCCGTTCCGTGACTAGCGGGAGATTTACGCAGTATTTT,CASSPRSVTSGRFTQYF
.,TRBV27,17,TRBD2,TRBJ2-3,TGTGCCAGCAGTTTTAGGCTAGCGGGGGGGCTTACAGATACGCAGTATTTT,CASSFRLAGGLTDTQYF
.,TRBV5-4,19,TRBD2,TRBJ2-3,TGTGCCAGCAGCTTGGCCTCAACTAGCGGGGGGGCCGGCACAGATACGCAGTATTTT,CASSLASTSGGAGTDTQYF
.,TRBV24-1,16,.,TRBJ1-5,.,CCSARGGSGRDQPQHF
few,TRBV30,14,TRBD1,TRBJ1-2,TGTGCCTGGAGTGCTACGACAGGGGGCGTAAGCTACACCTTC,CAWSATTGGVSYTF
many,TRBV18,15,.,TRBJ1-1,TGTGCCAGCTCACCACAAGGACAGACTAACACTGAAGCTTTCTTT,CASSPQGQTNTEAFF
.,TRBV20-1,12,.,TRBJ1-2,TGCAGTGCTGAACAGGGTAACTATGGCTACACCTTC,CSAEQGNYGYTF
.,TRBV6-5,14,.,TRBJ1-2,TGTGCCAGCAGTACTCGCCAGGGTACAGATGGCTACACCTTC,CASSTRQGTDGYTF
few,TRBV18,15,TRBD1,TRBJ2-2,TGTGCCAGCTCAAAGACAGGGGACAACACCGGGGAGCTGTTTTTT,CASSKTGDNTGELFF
many,TRBV27,13,TRBD2,TRBJ2-7,TGTGCCAGCAGAGGGACTAGCGGCTACGAGCAGTACTTC,CASRGTSGYEQYF
few,TRBV20-1,15,TRBD2,TRBJ2-5,TGCAGTGCTAGAGATCCTCGACTAGCGAAAGAGACCCAGTACTTC,CSARDPRLAKETQYF
.,TRBV9,17,TRBD1,TRBJ2-3,TGTGCCAGCAGCGCGAACAGGGGAACCCCTAGCACAGATACGCAGTATTTT,CASSANRGTPSTDTQYF
few,TRBV20-1,14,.,TRBJ2-2,TGCAGTGCGACACGGACAGGGAGGGCCGGGGAGCTGTTTTTT,CSATRTGRAGELFF
few,TRBV7-2,14,.,TRBJ2-5,TGTGCCAGCAGCTCAGGGTTTTACCAAGAGACCCAGTACTTC,CASSSGFYQETQYF
few,TRBV5-1,17,.,TRBJ1-4,TGCGCCAGCAGCTTGTACGGTCGAGGCTGGGAGAATGAAAAACTGTTTTTT,CASSLYGRGWENEKLFF
few,TRBV6-1,16,.,TRBJ1-2,TGTGCCAGCAGCCCCGTGGGGTCCGCATCGTTCTTGGGCTACACCTTC,CASSPVGSASFLGYTF
.,TRBV20-1,13,TRBD1,TRBJ2-5,TGCAGTGCTGGGGGACAGGGGGTGGAGACCCAGTACTTC,CSAGGQGVETQYF
few,TRBV7-8,16,.,TRBJ2-1,TGTGCCAGCAGCTTAGTCGTGACGGTCGCCGGTAAGGAGCAGTTCTTC,CASSLVVTVAGKEQFF
many,TRBV6-1,15,.,TRBJ2-1,TGTGCCAGCAGTGCCGCCAGCGGCTCCTACAATGAGCAGTTCTTC,CASSAASGSYNEQFF
.,TRBV11-1,19,TRBD2,TRBJ2-5,TGTGCCAGCAGCTTACTTCTTTATCGAAAGCGGGAGGGCCAAGAGACCCAGTACTTC,CASSLLLYRKREGQETQYF
few,TRBV20-1,17,TRBD2,TRBJ2-2,TGCAGTGCTCCAGGACTAGCGGGAGGGCCGAACACCGGGGAGCTGTTTTTT,CSAPGLAGGPNTGELFF
many,TRBV29-1,16,.,TRBJ2-7,TGCAGCGTTGGGGGTAGAATGGGTTTGAGCTCCTACGAGCAGTACTTC,CSVGGRMGLSSYEQYF
.,TRBV5-1,15,TRBD2,TRBJ2-5,TGCGCCAGCAGCTTGGGACTAGCGGGAAGGAAGACCCAGTACTTC,CASSLGLAGRKTQYF
many,TRBV20-1,15,.,TRBJ2-7,TGCAGTGCTAGAGATTCCCGGGGGCCTTCCTACGAGCAGTACTTC,CSARDSRGPSYEQYF
.,TRBV5-4,16,TRBD2,TRBJ2-1,TGTGCCAGCAGCTTGGGGCCAGCGGGAGGTACCAATGAGCAGTTCTTC,CASSLGPAGGTNEQFF
many,TRBV14,15,.,TRBJ2-1,TGTGCCAGCAGCCCGTCTAGGGGTCCCTTGTGGGAGCAGTTCTTC,CASSPSRGPLWEQFF
.,TRBV2,14,TRBD1,TRBJ2-1,TGTGCCAGCTTTACGGCAGGGGGCAAAGATGAGCAGTTCTTC,CASFTAGGKDEQFF
many,TRBV29-1,15,TRBD1,TRBJ2-1,TGCAGCGTGGGTAAATCGGGACAGGTAAACAATGAGCAGTTCTTC,CSVGKSGQVNNEQFF
.,TRBV6-1,16,.,TRBJ1-5,TGTGCCAGCAGTGAAGTTTACAGGCTAGGCAATCAGCCCCAGCATTTT,CASSEVYRLGNQPQHF
few,TRBV6-2/TRBV6-3,15,TRBD2,TRBJ2-1,TGTGCCAGCAAGCGGGGACTAGCGGGATATAATGAGCAGTTCTTC,CASKRGLAGYNEQFF
.,TRBV5-4,15,.,TRBJ2-3,TGTGCCAGCAGCCCGGACAGCCGCTTCACAGATACGCAGTATTTT,CASSPDSRFTDTQYF
few,TRBV7-2,14,.,TRBJ2-7,TGTGCCAGCAGTCAAATAGCGGCCTCCTACGAGCAGTACTTC,CASSQIAASYEQYF
few,TRBV30,14,.,TRBJ1-3,TGTGCCTGGAGTGTAAGGGGCTCTGGAAACACCATATATTTT,CAWSVRGSGNTIYF
.,TRBV18,15,.,TRBJ2-5,TGTGCCAGCTCACCGTCCCGGGACGGGTACGGGACCCAGTACTTC,CASSPSRDGYGTQYF
.,TRBV20-1,14,TRBD2,TRBJ2-7,TGCAGTGCTAGCCGGCGGCTAGCGGATCACGAGCAGTACTTC,CSASRRLADHEQYF
few,TRBV12-3/TRBV12-4,16,TRBD1,TRBJ2-1,TGTGCCAGCAGTCCCGGGACAGGGGTGAACTACAATGAGCAGTTCTTC,CASSPGTGVNYNEQFF
few,TRBV6-5,16,.,TRBJ2-1,TGTGCCAGCAGTTACATCGGCGGGATCGAAGGCAATGAGCAGTTCTTC,CASSYIGGIEGNEQFF
.,TRBV7-2,17,TRBD2,TRBJ2-3,TGTGCCAGCAGCCAGCGACTAGCGGGAATGGGCACAGATACGCAGTATTTT,CASSQRLAGMGTDTQYF
many,TRBV6-6,13,.,TRBJ1-1,TGTGCCAGCAGTTACTCGTACAGGGATTTAGCTTTCTTT,CASSYSYRDLAFF
few,TRBV29-1,15,TRBD1,TRBJ1-4,TGCAGCGTTGAAGGCCTTCAGGGGGACTATGAAAAACTGTTTTTT,CSVEGLQGDYEKLFF
.,TRBV5-5,13,.,TRBJ1-4,TGTGCCAGCAGCTTCGCCCCGGGCGAAAAACTGTTTTTT,CASSFAPGEKLFF
few,TRBV20-1,14,TRBD1,TRBJ1-6,TGCAGTGCCCCGGGGACAGGGGATTATTCACCCCTCCACTTT,CSAPGTGDYSPLHF
many,TRBV11-2,13,.,TRBJ2-7,TGTGCCAGCAGCTTAGTTAGCCACCGCGAGCAGTACTTC,CASSLVSHREQYF